This record looks at one TCR beta chain sequence and its context. The antigen it recognizes is unknown. No base-level quality is on record; no much larger clone is a single base apart. The sample comes from a study of T cell clones after liver transplantation (dated by TCRdb to between 2018 and 2021). Concerning the study at large: ITN030ST, the source of the samples, was a randomized trial that attempted immunosuppression withdrawal within 2 years of liver transplantation. Donor-reactive T cell clones were identified by TCRbeta sequencing following a pre-transplant mixed lymphocyte reaction and were subsequently tracked in post-transplant blood. As an antigen-independent comparator for the donor-reactive sequences, third party-reactive TCRbeta sequences from pre-transplant MLRs were identified as well. Of the eight recipients, a few were HCV-positive, while the remaining recipients had been transplanted for non-autoimmune, non-viral indications. Until randomization at 12-24 months post-transplant, subjects were given standard immunosuppression, with no induction therapy. To count as tolerant, a recipient had to stay completely off immunosuppression for at least one year without liver enzymes climbing beyond twice the upper limit of normal. Blood samples were collected pre-transplant, pre-randomization before withdrawal, and post-randomization after either full withdrawal or failed withdrawal. The study cohort included 8 liver transplant recipients, of whom 3 were classified as tolerant and 5 as non-tolerant.

High-throughput TCRbeta CDR3 sequencing of frozen genomic DNA was performed by immunoSEQ, with PCR amplification, mapping, bias correction and internal controls included. Concerning the study's data processing: Only productive rearrangements were retained, and each unique TCRbeta sequence was defined by its CDR3 nucleotide sequence together with its V and J gene. For classification of a sequence as donor-reactive, at least 5-fold expansion in CFSE-low cells relative to unstimulated pre-transplant cells and a frequency of at least 0.01% were required. Minimum frequency thresholds were set for each subject on the basis of the unstimulated sample with the lowest template count, so that a detection power of at least 90% was ensured. Jensen-Shannon divergence between the top 1000 TCRbeta sequences post-transplant and pre-transplant was used to measure repertoire turnover. Changes in detection of donor-reactive sequences were assessed with two-sided Fisher's exact tests. TCRdb stores this immuneACCESS table with in-frame sequences only. Part of the clones is absent; in the studies checked, under half of the shortfall reflects unresolved V genes, and no reason is known for the rest. The V and J calls and clone size come from that table; D and trimming were worked out from the DNA. The sample table records 77,000 or so clones; 80% of these occur just once. Together, the top ten hold approximately 0.8% of the sample.

Thawed unstimulated PBMCs were stained for CD3, CD4 and CD8 and FACS-sorted into CD3+CD4+ and CD3+CD8+ populations. All 8 studied subjects were randomized to withdrawal of immunosuppression. The Qiagen DNeasy Blood and Tissue Kit was used for isolation of genomic DNA. The paper as a whole reports these results and caveats: Low numbers of available donor cells limited the measurable donor-reactive repertoire in a couple of subjects. In 5 of 8 subjects, circulating donor-reactive CD4 TCRbeta sequences decreased significantly after transplant, regardless of tolerance or HCV status. Since no allograft tissue specimens were available, donor-reactive T cells may have migrated into the graft instead of being deleted. Once repertoire turnover was taken into account, donor-reactive detection showed a significant reduction for CD4 in 7 of 8 subjects and for CD8 in 8 of 8. Donor-reactive sequences declined more than third party-reactive ones, suggesting partial antigen-specific deletion unrelated to withdrawal success. The conclusions were preliminary, being limited by small, heterogeneous patient numbers and by non-standardized post-transplant time points.

V is trimmed back by 4 bases and J by 2 bases, and the junction contains 11 bases that no gene match accounts for. The germline V gene provides CDR1 MDHEN and CDR2 SYDVKM. The CDR3 holds 17 amino acids from the cysteine to the phenylalanine. Here the CDR3 DNA is all that survives: 51 bases in frame from base 1. The sample was CD4+ T cells from blood, taken 12 months after liver transplant. The rearranged chain carries TRBV28 and TRBJ2-5, with TRBD1 identical over 9 junction bases. The source of this sequence is a human patient who received a liver transplant. Following transplantation, T cells from the graft donor may be among those present. The CDR3 in this case is CASSYTRGQGRQETQYF. The nucleotide sequence reads as follows: TGTGCCAGCAGTTACACCCGGGGACAGGGTAGACAAGAGACCCAGTACTTC.